These T cell receptor beta chains were read from a single sample in a study of molecular identifiers for immune sequencing clone quantification. MiXCR, applied by TCRdb to the PCR reads, yields one record per CDR3 protein. The table shows about half a million distinct CDR3 sequences, with over 20% occurring only once. Sequences were obtained from naive CD8+ T cells from blood, with Jurkat cell RNA spiked in. These receptors were obtained from a human donor in good health. Some libraries in this study had Jurkat cell RNA spiked in. The CDR3 runs from the conserved cysteine through the conserved F or W. D genes are given only for firm matches. Size is stated for part of the rows, as once, few or many counts, or as a class when the clone is expanded.

D gene,V gene,J gene,clone size,CDR3 DNA,CDR3 protein
TRBD1,TRBV6-2/TRBV6-3,TRBJ1-1,many,TGTGCCAGCAACAATTACAGGGGGCGCGTGTCTGAAGCTTTCTTT,CASNNYRGRVSEAFF
.,TRBV7-9,TRBJ2-5,.,TGTGACAGCAGCTTAGCCCAGGGACAAGAGACCCAGTACTTC,CDSSLAQGQETQYF
TRBD2,TRBV2,TRBJ2-3,many,TGTGCCAGCAGTGAAGTGACTAGCGGTTACCCACCAGATACGCAGTATTTT,CASSEVTSGYPPDTQYF
.,TRBV10-2,TRBJ1-1,many,TGCGCCAGCAGTGAGTCGTTGGGGGCCACTGAAGCTTTCTTT,CASSESLGATEAFF
.,TRBV2,TRBJ2-7,.,TGTGCCAGCAGAACAGGACGGGGAGGTACCTACGAGCAGTACTTC,CASRTGRGGTYEQYF
.,TRBV7-9,TRBJ2-2,many,TGTGCCAGCAGCTTAGTCGGCCAGCGCGCCGGGGAGCTGTTTTTT,CASSLVGQRAGELFF
.,TRBV7-9,TRBJ1-1,many,TGTGCCAGCAGCCCTAGTGCCCGGATTGAAGCTTTCTTT,CASSPSARIEAFF
.,TRBV7-9,TRBJ1-1,many,TGTGCCAGCAGCTTAGAGGCCAACGCTGAAGCTTTCTTT,CASSLEANAEAFF
.,TRBV29-1,TRBJ2-5,many,TGCAGCGTTGAAAGGACATACCAAGAGACCCAGTACTTC,CSVERTYQETQYF
.,TRBV7-9,TRBJ2-1,.,TGTGCCAGCAGCTTAGGGACACGGAATTACAATGAGCAGTTCTTC,CASSLGTRNYNEQFF
.,TRBV7-9,TRBJ1-1,.,TGCGCCAGCGGCTTAATTGAGGGAGGAACTGAAGCTTTCTTT,CASGLIEGGTEAFF
.,TRBV18,TRBJ2-3,few,TGTGCCAGCTCACCACCCGGTGGACAGAGCACAGATACGCAGTATTTT,CASSPPGGQSTDTQYF
.,TRBV7-2,TRBJ1-5,.,TGTGCCAGCAGCTTATGGGACGGCGGGCAGCCCCAGCATTTT,CASSLWDGGQPQHF
.,TRBV20-1,TRBJ1-3,many,TGCAGTGCTAGAATCGCAGGGGTCCACTCTGGAAACACCATATATTTT,CSARIAGVHSGNTIYF
TRBD1,TRBV4-3,TRBJ1-5,many,TGCGCCAGCAGCCAAGGATACAGGGGCGGCAATCAGCCCCAGCATTTT,CASSQGYRGGNQPQHF
.,TRBV4-1,TRBJ1-1,many,TGCGCCAGCAGCCAAAAAAACAGTGAAGCTTTCTTT,CASSQKNSEAFF
.,TRBV5-1,TRBJ2-5,many,TGCGCCAGCCGACTGGGGCGGATCCAAGAGACCCAGTACTTC,CASRLGRIQETQYF
TRBD2,TRBV20-1,TRBJ2-2,.,TGCAGTGCTAGAGATCTTCGCGGGAGCTCCTGGGGCACCGGGGAGCTGTTTTTT,CSARDLRGSSWGTGELFF
.,TRBV27,TRBJ1-1,many,TGTGCCAGCAGTGCCCACAGGGTAGGGCTGACTGAAGCTTTCTTT,CASSAHRVGLTEAFF
TRBD2,TRBV5-4,TRBJ2-4,many,TGTGCCAGCAGCTTGGGAGCGGGGCCGGACATTCAGTACTTC,CASSLGAGPDIQYF
.,TRBV14,TRBJ2-7,many,TGTGCCAGCAGCCAAGATGGACAGCAACGAGGCTACGAGCAGTACTTC,CASSQDGQQRGYEQYF
TRBD1,TRBV13,TRBJ1-5,few,TGTGCCAGCAGCTTGACAGGGGAGGAGGGTCAGCCCCAGCATTTT,CASSLTGEEGQPQHF
.,TRBV9,TRBJ2-3,.,TGTGCCAGCAGCGTTCAAGGCAGGGAGGTTTTCACAGATACGCAGTATTTT,CASSVQGREVFTDTQYF
TRBD1,TRBV7-2,TRBJ2-7,many,TGTGCCAGCAGCTTAGCCCCCGGGACAGGGGTCTACGAGCAGTACTTC,CASSLAPGTGVYEQYF
TRBD1,TRBV27,TRBJ2-1,.,TGTGCCAGCAGCCTTCTGGACCCGACAGGGGGCAATGAGCAGTTCTTC,CASSLLDPTGGNEQFF
.,TRBV7-8,TRBJ2-3,many,TGTGCCAGCAGCGCGGGGACAGCCCCCCGCACAGATACGCAGTATTTT,CASSAGTAPRTDTQYF
.,TRBV12-3/TRBV12-4,TRBJ1-1,few,TGTGCCAGCAGTTTTCCCCTCGGGGGGGACACTGAAGCTTTCTTT,CASSFPLGGDTEAFF
.,TRBV7-9,TRBJ2-7,many,TGTGCCAGCAGCTACTCCCTTATGGCCGAGCAGTACTTC,CASSYSLMAEQYF
.,TRBV12-3/TRBV12-4,TRBJ2-2,.,TGTGCTGCGAGCCGGGGCACCGGGGAGCTGTTTTTT,CAASRGTGELFF
TRBD1,TRBV5-5,TRBJ2-5,many,TGTGCCAGCAGATTCCGGGACAGCCAAGAGACCCAGTACTTC,CASRFRDSQETQYF
TRBD1,TRBV4-1,TRBJ2-3,many,TGCGCCAGCAGCCAAGAGAGAACAGGGGGCGTAGATACGCAGTATTTT,CASSQERTGGVDTQYF
TRBD2,TRBV12-3/TRBV12-4,TRBJ2-3,.,TGTGCCAGCAGCGGGCTGACTAGCAGAACCCGAACAGATACGCAGTATTTT,CASSGLTSRTRTDTQYF
TRBD1,TRBV27,TRBJ2-7,.,TGTGCCAGCAGTTACGGACCCCCGGGACAGCAGTACGAGCAGTACTTC,CASSYGPPGQQYEQYF
.,TRBV5-4,TRBJ1-2,many,TGTGCCGGAACCTCCGGGAAGGACCACTATGGCTACACCTTC,CAGTSGKDHYGYTF
TRBD2,TRBV7-9,TRBJ2-1,few,TGTGCCAGCAGCTTACTCGGCGGGGGGACCAACAATGAGCAGTTCTTC,CASSLLGGGTNNEQFF
.,TRBV4-3,TRBJ1-4,many,TGCGCCAGCAGCCATGGGACCCAACACGGTGAAAAACTGTTTTTT,CASSHGTQHGEKLFF
.,TRBV9,TRBJ1-3,.,TGTGCCAGCAGCGTAGGGGGAGACACCATATATTTT,CASSVGGDTIYF
.,TRBV14,TRBJ1-1,.,TGTGCCAGCAGCCAAGAAGACAGTGAAGCTTTCTTT,CASSQEDSEAFF
.,TRBV6-6,TRBJ2-7,.,TGTGCCAGCAGTTACGACCAGGTCGAGCAGTACTTC,CASSYDQVEQYF
.,TRBV27,TRBJ1-4,.,TGTGCCAGCAGGGCGGTATTGGGTGAAAAACTGTTTTTT,CASRAVLGEKLFF
.,TRBV11-2,TRBJ2-5,.,TGTGCCAGCAGCTCCCTGGCATACCGAGAGACCCAGTACTTC,CASSSLAYRETQYF
.,TRBV28,TRBJ1-2,few,TGTGCCAGCAGTGCCGGCCCAAATAAACCGCTAGGCTACACCTTC,CASSAGPNKPLGYTF
.,TRBV3-1,TRBJ1-5,many,TGTGCCAGCAGCCAAGATGAGGGCAATCAGCCCCAGCATTTT,CASSQDEGNQPQHF
TRBD1,TRBV2,TRBJ2-1,few,TGTGCCAGCCTTGGACAGGCCAGGAATGAGCAGTTCTTC,CASLGQARNEQFF
.,TRBV9,TRBJ2-3,many,TGTGCCAGCAGCGTAGCTACAACTTTTAGCACAGATACGCAGTATTTT,CASSVATTFSTDTQYF
.,TRBV24-1,TRBJ2-1,few,TGCCAGGACACTGAGCAGTTCTTC,CQDTEQFF